The next 22 T cell receptor beta chains were all read from a single sample in a study of vaccination effects on CD4 cells after COVID-19. Libraries were prepared by immunoSEQ multiplex PCR; TCRdb keeps only in-frame clonotypes and omits some of them. The profile shows about 41,000 clones, 77% of them singletons. Before sequencing, viral peptide pools were used by the ViraFEST assay to expand antigen-specific CD4+ T cells. When around nine days of culture had elapsed, CD4+ T cells were isolated. None of the vaccinated had previously contracted SARS-CoV-2, and their nucleocapsid antibodies tested negative. Which antigens these TCRs recognize remains unknown. The sequences come from CD4+ T cells from PBMCs cultured with HCoV-NL63 spike peptides, collected before COVID-19 vaccination. Receptors originate from a human donor who received a COVID-19 vaccine.

V usage is TRBV5-4 and J usage is TRBJ1-2; D unclear. This CDR3 region has 14 residues. CDR1 and CDR2 (germline): SGHNT, YYREEE (reference sequence). Between the trimmed V and J ends, which lost 0 bases and 4 bases, there was a span of 10 bases. The CDR3 is CASSLDREAYGYTF. The CDR3 nucleotides are TGTGCCAGCAGCTTGGATAGGGAGGCCTATGGCTACACCTTC. The entire variable domain, with the rest obtained from reference TRBV5-4 and TRBJ1-2, is as follows: ETGVTQSPTHLIKTRGQQVTLRCSSQSGHNTVSWYQQALGQGPQFIFQYYREEENGRGNFPPRFSGLQFPNYSSELNVNALELDDSALYLCASSLDREAYGYTFGSGTRLTVV.

The chain employs TRBV4-1 and TRBJ2-4, with a tentative D call TRBD1 (5 bases). The CDR3 loop spans 17 amino acids. Germline CDR1 reads MGHRA; CDR2 reads YSYEKL. The V end lost 1 base, the J end lost 5 bases, and 18 bases lay between the germline ends. CDR3 amino acids: CASSQGPAQGEENIQYF. The CDR3 coding sequence is TGCGCCAGCAGCCAAGGCCCGGCCCAGGGCGAAGAAAACATTCAGTACTTC.

The chain carries TRBV7-9 and TRBJ2-3; D possibly corresponds to TRBD1 (6 bases). The length of the CDR3 is 16 residues. Between the trimmed V and J ends, which lost 5 bases and 0 bases, there was a span of 15 bases. CDR1 and CDR2 from the germline V gene are SEHNR and FQNEAQ (reference sequence). The CDR3 protein is CASSNYRAPSTDTQYF. The CDR3 coding sequence is TGTGCCAGCAGCAACTACAGGGCTCCTAGCACAGATACGCAGTATTTT. Based on the CDR3 plus reference TRBV7-9 and TRBJ2-3, the full variable domain is DTGVSQNPRHKITKRGQNVTFRCDPISEHNRLYWYRQTLGQGPEFLTYFQNEAQLEKSRLLSDRFSAERPKGSFSTLEIQRTEQGDSAMYLCASSNYRAPSTDTQYFGPGTRLTVL.

This clone was seen more than once but under ten times. The CDR3 DNA reads TGTGCCAGTAGTAGTTCGGGGGCCACCGGGGAGCTGTTTTTT. This translates into CASSSSGATGELFF. J is TRBJ2-2 and V is TRBV19; TRBD1 or TRBD2 may be the D gene (6 bases each). There are 14 residues in the CDR3. Germline CDR1 is LNHDA and CDR2 is SQIVND (reference sequence). Trimming cost V 4 bases and J 4 bases, with 10 bases left between them. Looking up the rest from reference TRBV19 and TRBJ2-2 gives the full variable domain: DGGITQSPKYLFRKEGQNVTLSCEQNLNHDAMYWYRQDPGQGLRLIYYSQIVNDFQKGDIAEGYSVSREKKESFPLTVTSAQKNPTAFYLCASSSSGATGELFFGEGSRLTVL.

The chain carries TRBV7-2 and TRBJ2-5, with TRBD1 identical over 7 bases. The CDR3 has 14 amino acids. CDR1 SGHTA and CDR2 FQGNSA come from the germline V gene. V was pared by 1 base and J by 5 bases, with 4 bases of the junction left unmatched. CDR3 nucleotides: TGTGCCAGCAGCTTAGATCAGGGGGTGGAGACCCAGTACTTC. Amino acid sequence: CASSLDQGVETQYF.

This sequence joins TRBV1 and TRBJ2-1; the listed D gene, TRBD2, was not tested against the DNA. TRBV1 is noted as a pseudogene. The CDR3 has 16 amino acids. The DNA of the CDR3 is TGCACCAGCAGCCAAGATAAAACTAGCGGGGGGAATGAGCAGTTCTTC. Translation gives CTSSQDKTSGGNEQFF.

The chain is built from TRBV10-1 and TRBJ1-5; D is unclear. The length of the CDR3 is 13 residues. Between the trimmed V and J ends, which lost 0 bases and 5 bases, there was a span of 5 bases. Per germline, CDR1 WNHNN and CDR2 SYGVQD (reference sequence). CDR3 DNA sequence: TGCGCCAGCAGTGAGTCGTTATATCAGCCCCAGCATTTT. Its translation: CASSESLYQPQHF.

The V call is TRBV10-1, the J call TRBJ2-3; 10 bases map to TRBD1. CDR3 length: 19 amino acids. The V segment lost 9 bases and the J segment 0 bases; nucleotides outside the gene matches: 18. Per germline, CDR1 WNHNN and CDR2 SYGVQD (reference sequence). The CDR3 protein is CARRGKDRGFRLSTDTQYF. The CDR3 nucleotides are TGCGCCAGAAGGGGGAAGGACAGGGGGTTTCGGTTGAGCACAGATACGCAGTATTTT.

The chain employs TRBV3-1 (or the pseudogene TRBV3-2) and TRBJ1-5; no clear D. V was shortened by 2 bases and J by 1 base, with 9 bases between the two germline ends. This CDR3 comprises 15 residues. Germline CDR1 is LGHDT and CDR2 is YNNKEL (reference sequence). This CDR3 is CASSQSHSSNQPQHF. The CDR3 nucleotides are TGTGCCAGCAGCCAATCCCACTCGAGCAATCAGCCCCAGCATTTT.

The chain has TRBV5-6 and TRBJ2-5; D unresolved. The V end was cut by 1 base, the J end by 4 bases, with 2 bases between. In germline, CDR1 is SGHDT, CDR2 YYEEEE. CDR3 size: 11 residues. The CDR3 sequence is CASSLTETQYF. CDR3 sequence (DNA): TGTGCCAGCAGCTTGACAGAGACCCAGTACTTC.

The chain joins TRBV5-5 to TRBJ2-7; D remains unclear. The CDR3 runs 15 residues. Germline values: CDR1 SGHKS, CDR2 YYEKEE (reference sequence). V shed 1 base and J shed 0 bases, with 11 bases lying between them. CDR3 amino acids: CASSLKAGFSYEQYV. CDR3 sequence (DNA): TGTGCCAGCAGCTTGAAGGCTGGCTTCTCCTACGAGCAGTACGTC.

This chain links TRBV30 with TRBJ1-2; TRBD1 agrees at 11 bases. Germline V gives CDR1 GTSNPN, CDR2 SVGIG (reference sequence). Unmatched junction bases numbered 5, after V lost 0 bases and J lost 5 bases. This CDR3 comprises 15 residues. The CDR3 coding sequence is TGTGCCTGGAGTGTACGGGACAGGGGGATATATGGCTACACCTTC. It yields the protein CAWSVRDRGIYGYTF.

The V gene is TRBV7-8, the J gene TRBJ1-2; no definite D call. The CDR3 is 17 residues long. V was trimmed by 3 bases and J by 0 bases, leaving 17 bases between them. Germline V gene sequence: CDR1 SGHVS, CDR2 FQNEAQ. For the CDR3, the DNA is TGTGCCAGCAGCTTGGTCGTCCTACAAGGACCTAACTATGGCTACACCTTC. Protein product: CASSLVVLQGPNYGYTF.

The chain employs TRBV13 and TRBJ2-1; TRBD1 might be the D (5 bases). CDR3 length equals 14 residues. Germline values: CDR1 PRHDT, CDR2 FYEKMQ (reference sequence). The ends were cut back, 0 bases at V and 4 bases at J, with 7 bases in the middle. The CDR3 protein is CASSLGTVYNEQFF. In DNA form, the CDR3 reads TGTGCCAGCAGCTTAGGGACAGTTTACAATGAGCAGTTCTTC. Looking up the rest from reference TRBV13 and TRBJ2-1 gives the full variable domain: AAGVIQSPRHLIKEKRETATLKCYPIPRHDTVYWYQQGPGQDPQFLISFYEKMQSDKGSIPDRFSAQQFSDYHSELNMSSLELGDSALYFCASSLGTVYNEQFFGPGTRLTVL.

This clone was picked up one time. This chain links TRBV29-1 with TRBJ2-5; D not resolved. Trimming removed 7 bases from V and 5 bases from J, with 17 bases in between. The CDR3 has 13 amino acids. CDR1 SQVTM and CDR2 ANQGSEA come from the germline V gene. CDR3 DNA sequence: TGCAGCGCCACGTTCTCGGCGGCGGAGACCCAGTACTTC. As protein: CSATFSAAETQYF.

This rearrangement joins TRBV5-1 to TRBJ2-2; D might be TRBD2 (5 bases). Germline values: CDR1 SGHRS, CDR2 YFSETQ. The length of the CDR3 is 16 residues. Trimming cost V 2 bases and J 3 bases, with 14 bases left between them. CDR3 coding DNA: TGCGCCAGCAGCTTTACGACGGGGTCGGACACCGGGGAGCTGTTTTTT. It is translated as CASSFTTGSDTGELFF.

This rearrangement joins TRBV7-2 to TRBJ2-7; weak D call: TRBD2 (6 bases). This CDR3 comprises 13 residues. With 11 bases removed from V and 0 bases from J, the gap between germline ends came to 14 bases. Per the germline V gene, CDR1 is SGHTA and CDR2 is FQGNSA. The CDR3 DNA is TGTGCCGCCCGGGACTTCGACTCCTACGAGCAGTACGTC. Translation: CAARDFDSYEQYV.

The J gene is TRBJ1-1, the V gene TRBV30; 7 bases map to TRBD1. With 4 bases clipped from V and 7 bases from J, the junction kept 9 bases outside the gene matches. Germline-derived CDR1 and CDR2 are GTSNPN and SVGIG (reference sequence). This CDR3 has 13 residues. The CDR3 DNA is TGTGCCTGGAATAGACAGGGATCCAGTGAAGCTTTCTTT. Its translation: CAWNRQGSSEAFF.

The table lists this clone with a few counts. The chain combines TRBV28 with TRBJ1-5; D gene ambiguous. V dropped 6 bases and J dropped 7 bases, with 10 bases sitting between them. The V gene's germline CDR1 is MDHEN and CDR2 SYDVKM. This CDR3 has 12 residues. The CDR3 DNA reads as TGTGCCAGCAGACGGTCGGGACAGCCCCAGCATTTT. This translates into CASRRSGQPQHF.

The chain joins TRBV28 to TRBJ1-6; D perhaps matches TRBD1 (6 bases). Germline-derived CDR1 and CDR2 are MDHEN and SYDVKM. The CDR3 spans 12 residues. The germline V and J ends were trimmed by 6 bases and 9 bases, with 9 bases remaining between them. The CDR3 coding sequence is TGTGCCAGCAGCTCAGGGGTTTCACCCCTCCACTTT. This gives the protein CASSSGVSPLHF. Full variable domain (rest looked up from reference TRBV28 and TRBJ1-6): DVKVTQSSRYLVKRTGEKVFLECVQDMDHENMFWYRQDPGLGLRLIYFSYDVKMKEKGDIPEGYSVSREKKERFSLILESASTNQTSMYLCASSSGVSPLHFGNGTRLTVT.

The chain has TRBV6-5 and TRBJ2-3, with 9 positions matching TRBD2. Per germline, CDR1 MNHEY and CDR2 SVGAGI. The CDR3 spans 15 residues. The junction had 5 bases not matched to a gene; V was cut back by 7 bases and J by 0 bases. The DNA of the CDR3 is TGTGCCAGCAAGGGACTAGCACTAAGCACAGATACGCAGTATTTT. It codes for CASKGLALSTDTQYF.

V is TRBV6-2 or TRBV6-3 and J is TRBJ1-1, with D perhaps matching TRBD1 (5 bases). The length of the CDR3 is 14 residues. V was pared by 2 bases and J by 3 bases, with 10 bases between. Germline V lookup: CDR1 MNHEY, CDR2 SVGEGT. CDR3 nucleotide sequence: TGTGCCAGCAGTTACCACCAGGGATACACTGAAGCTTTCTTT. This translates into CASSYHQGYTEAFF.